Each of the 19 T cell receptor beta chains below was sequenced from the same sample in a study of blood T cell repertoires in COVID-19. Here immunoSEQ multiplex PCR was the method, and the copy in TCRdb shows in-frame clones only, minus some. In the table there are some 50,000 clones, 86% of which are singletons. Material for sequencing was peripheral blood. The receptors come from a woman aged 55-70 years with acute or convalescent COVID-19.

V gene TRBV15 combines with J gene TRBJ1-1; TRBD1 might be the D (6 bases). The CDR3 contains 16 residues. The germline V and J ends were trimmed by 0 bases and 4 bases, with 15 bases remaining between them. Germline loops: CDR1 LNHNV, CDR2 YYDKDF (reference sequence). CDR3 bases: TGTGCCACCAGCAGAGATCTAGGGGGAGAGGGCACTGAAGCTTTCTTT. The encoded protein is CATSRDLGGEGTEAFF.

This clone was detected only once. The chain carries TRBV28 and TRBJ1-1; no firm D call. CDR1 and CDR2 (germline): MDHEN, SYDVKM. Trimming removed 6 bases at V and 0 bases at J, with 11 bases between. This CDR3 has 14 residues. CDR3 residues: CASRKPPVNTEAFF. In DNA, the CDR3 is TGTGCCAGCAGAAAACCGCCAGTGAACACTGAAGCTTTCTTT.

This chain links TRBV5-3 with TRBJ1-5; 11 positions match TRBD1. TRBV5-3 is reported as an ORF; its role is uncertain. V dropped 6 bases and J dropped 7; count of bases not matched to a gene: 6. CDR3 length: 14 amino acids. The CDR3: CARKGQGEYQPQHF. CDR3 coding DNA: TGTGCCAGAAAGGGACAGGGGGAGTACCAGCCCCAGCATTTT.

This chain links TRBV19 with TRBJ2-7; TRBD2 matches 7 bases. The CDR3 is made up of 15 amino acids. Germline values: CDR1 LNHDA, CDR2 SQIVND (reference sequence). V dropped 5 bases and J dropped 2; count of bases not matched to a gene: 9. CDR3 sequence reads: CASSFSALAAYEQYF. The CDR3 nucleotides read TGTGCCAGTAGTTTCTCGGCCCTAGCGGCCTACGAGCAGTACTTC.

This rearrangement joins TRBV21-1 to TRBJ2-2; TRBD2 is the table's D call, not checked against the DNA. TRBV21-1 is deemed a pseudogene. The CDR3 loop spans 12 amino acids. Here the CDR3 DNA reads TGTGCCAGCATTCCTAACACCGGGGAGCTGTTTTTT. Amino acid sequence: CASIPNTGELFF.

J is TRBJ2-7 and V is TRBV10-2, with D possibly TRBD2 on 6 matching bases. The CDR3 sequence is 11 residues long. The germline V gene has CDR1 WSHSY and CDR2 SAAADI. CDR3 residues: CASGVSYEQYF. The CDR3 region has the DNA TGCGCTTCGGGAGTGTCCTACGAGCAGTACTTC.

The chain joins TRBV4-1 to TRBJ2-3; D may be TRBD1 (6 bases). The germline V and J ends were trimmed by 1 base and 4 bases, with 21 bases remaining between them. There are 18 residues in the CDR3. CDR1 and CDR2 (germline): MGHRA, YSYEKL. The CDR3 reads CASSQVPQGRGFADTQYF. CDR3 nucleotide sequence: TGCGCCAGCAGCCAAGTACCACAGGGTCGGGGTTTCGCAGATACGCAGTATTTT.

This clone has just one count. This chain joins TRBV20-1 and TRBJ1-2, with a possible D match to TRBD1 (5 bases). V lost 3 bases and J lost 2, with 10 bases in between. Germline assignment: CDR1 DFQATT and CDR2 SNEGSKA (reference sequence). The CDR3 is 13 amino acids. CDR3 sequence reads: CSASQGGNYGYTF. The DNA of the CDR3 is TGCAGTGCTAGTCAGGGCGGAAACTATGGCTACACCTTC.

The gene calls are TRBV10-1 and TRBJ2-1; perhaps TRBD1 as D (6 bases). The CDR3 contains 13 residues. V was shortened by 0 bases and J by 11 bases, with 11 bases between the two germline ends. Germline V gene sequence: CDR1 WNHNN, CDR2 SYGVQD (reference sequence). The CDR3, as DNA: TGCGCCAGCAGTGAGTCGAGGCAGGGGAAGCAGTTCTTC. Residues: CASSESRQGKQFF.

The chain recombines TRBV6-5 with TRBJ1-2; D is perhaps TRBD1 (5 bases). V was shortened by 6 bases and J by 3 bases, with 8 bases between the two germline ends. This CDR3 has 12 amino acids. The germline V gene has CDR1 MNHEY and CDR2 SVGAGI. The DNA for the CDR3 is TGTGCCAGCAGGGTAGGGGACTATGGCTACACCTTC. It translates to CASRVGDYGYTF.

This CDR3 is CASSRDRGHSPLHF. The CDR3 DNA sequence: TGTGCCAGCAGCCGCGACAGGGGGCATTCACCCCTCCACTTT. The V gene is TRBV5-4, the J gene TRBJ1-6; 10 bases agree with TRBD1. The CDR3 loop spans 14 amino acids. Losses at the gene ends were 4 bases for V and 8 bases for J; bases not matched to a gene: 3. The germline V gene has CDR1 SGHNT and CDR2 YYREEE (reference sequence).

CDR3 nucleotide sequence: TGTGCCAGCAGTTATTTTGTCGGATCGCGGGGCAGGAGGGCTGAAGCTTTCTTT. Translating it yields CASSYFVGSRGRRAEAFF. The chain joins TRBV6-2 or TRBV6-3 to TRBJ1-1, with D maybe TRBD1 (5 bases). V shed 3 bases and J shed 6 bases, with 26 bases lying between them. This CDR3 is built from 18 residues. Germline-derived CDR1 and CDR2 are MNHEY and SVGEGT.

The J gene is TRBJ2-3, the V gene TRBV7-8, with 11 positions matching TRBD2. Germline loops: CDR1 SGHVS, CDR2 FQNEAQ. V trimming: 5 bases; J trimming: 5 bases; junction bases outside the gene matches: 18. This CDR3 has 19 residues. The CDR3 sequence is CASSDNIQISGGAKDTQYF. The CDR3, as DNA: TGTGCCAGCAGCGATAATATACAGATTAGCGGGGGGGCCAAAGATACGCAGTATTTT. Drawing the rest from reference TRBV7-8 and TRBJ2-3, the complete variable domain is GAGVSQSPRYKVAKRGQDVALRCDPISGHVSLFWYQQALGQGPEFLTYFQNEAQLDKSGLPSDRFFAERPEGSVSTLKIQRTQQEDSAVYLCASSDNIQISGGAKDTQYFGPGTRLTVL.

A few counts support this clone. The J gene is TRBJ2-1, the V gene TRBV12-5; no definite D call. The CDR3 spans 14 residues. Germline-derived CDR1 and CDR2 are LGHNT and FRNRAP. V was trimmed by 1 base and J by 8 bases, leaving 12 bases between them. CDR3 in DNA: TGTGCTAGTGGTTTGGGCTCGGCTCGGGATGAGCAGTTCTTC. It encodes CASGLGSARDEQFF.

CDR3 in DNA: TGTGCCAGCAGCCGGAACGATTACAGGGCTCAACCTTCCTACGAGCAGTACTTC. Its protein product is CASSRNDYRAQPSYEQYF. The V call is TRBV27, the J call TRBJ2-7; perhaps TRBD1 as D (6 bases). Trimming took 6 bases from V and 1 from J, leaving 25 bases between them. The germline V gene has CDR1 MNHEY and CDR2 SMNVEV (reference sequence). This CDR3 region has 18 residues.

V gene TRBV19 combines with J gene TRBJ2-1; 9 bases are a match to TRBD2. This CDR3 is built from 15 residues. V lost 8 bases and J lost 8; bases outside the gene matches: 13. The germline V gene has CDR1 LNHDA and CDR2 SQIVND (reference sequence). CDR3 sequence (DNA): TGTGCCAGTCGACCAAGCGGGGGGCAGGTGGATGAGCAGTTCTTC. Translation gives CASRPSGGQVDEQFF.

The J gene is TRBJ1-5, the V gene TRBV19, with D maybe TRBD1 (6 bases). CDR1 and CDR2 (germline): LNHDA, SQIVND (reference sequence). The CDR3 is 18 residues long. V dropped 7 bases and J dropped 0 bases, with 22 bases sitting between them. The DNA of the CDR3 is TGTGCCAGTAAATCCAGGGGATGGGGTTTAGATAGCAATCAGCCCCAGCATTTT. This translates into CASKSRGWGLDSNQPQHF.

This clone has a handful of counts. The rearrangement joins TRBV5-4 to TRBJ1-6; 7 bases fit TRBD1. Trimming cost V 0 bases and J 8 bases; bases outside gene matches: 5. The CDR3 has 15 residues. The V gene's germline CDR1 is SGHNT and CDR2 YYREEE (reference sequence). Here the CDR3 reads CASSLEGTVDSPLHF. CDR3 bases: TGTGCCAGCAGCTTGGAAGGGACAGTGGATTCACCCCTCCACTTT. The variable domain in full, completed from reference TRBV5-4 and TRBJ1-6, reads ETGVTQSPTHLIKTRGQQVTLRCSSQSGHNTVSWYQQALGQGPQFIFQYYREEENGRGNFPPRFSGLQFPNYSSELNVNALELDDSALYLCASSLEGTVDSPLHFGNGTRLTVT.

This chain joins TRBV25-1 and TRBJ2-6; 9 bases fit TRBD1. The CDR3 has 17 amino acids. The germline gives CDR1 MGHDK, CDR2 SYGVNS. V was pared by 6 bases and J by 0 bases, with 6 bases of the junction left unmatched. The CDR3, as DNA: TGTGCCAGCAGCCGGGACAGGGTTGGCTCTGGGGCCAACGTCCTGACTTTC. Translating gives CASSRDRVGSGANVLTF.